This paragraph covers one T cell receptor (beta chain) sequence. The antigen is unknown. The record originates from a study of spatial heterogeneity in lung cancer. Study in general: Unique TCR and UMI combinations averaged more than ten appearances each in raw reads.

TCRdb fed the 5' RACE reads into MiXCR, producing one record per CDR3 protein. The top ten clones hold 43% of a sample with roughly 40,000 distinct CDR3 sequences, approximately 6.9% of them seen once. Sample time point: sample taken at primary tumor resection. Unsorted whole RNA from tumor, nontumor lung or frozen PBMC underwent sequencing. Samples were donated by 72 untreated early-stage non-small cell lung cancer patients. Study outcomes and limitations: Ubiquitous expanded tumor TCRs were observed in blood more at resection than follow-up.

This CDR3 is built from 14 residues. Germline V lookup: CDR1 SGHKS, CDR2 YYEKEE (reference sequence). The V and J ends lost 0 bases and 10 bases respectively, with 11 bases between them. This TCR came from a female donor with early-stage non-small cell lung cancer. The sample consisted of PBMCs, taken at surgery. The chain uses TRBV5-5 and TRBJ1-6; D is possibly TRBD1 (6 bases). The CDR3 coding sequence is TGTGCCAGCAGCTTGGAAACAGGGTTCTCACCCCTCCACTTT. Its translation is CASSLETGFSPLHF.